Presented here are 8 T cell receptor beta chains from one specimen sequenced in a study of human T cells and chemical hapten exposure. The time point denotes: pre-sensitization, week 0. The treatment here: therapeutic diphenylcyclopropenone sensitization with weekly scalp DPC. TCRdb redid the calling of the RACE reads with MiXCR, one entry per CDR3 protein. Among about 350,000 distinct CDR3 sequences listed, approximately 5% were seen once. Sequenced here: whole blood, sampled in connection with sensitization to the hapten diphenylcyclopropenone (DPC). These receptor sequences come from a woman younger than 35 with alopecia areata. Some clones in this sample may be carry-over from other donors' samples.

The rearrangement uses TRBV7-2 and TRBJ2-7; TRBD2 matches 12 bases. The CDR3 runs to 15 residues. Germline CDR1 is SGHTA and CDR2 is FQGNSA. Germline trimming cut 2 bases from V and 3 bases from J; bases unmatched to any gene: 2. The CDR3 reads CASSLLLAGGYEQYF. The CDR3 nucleotides are TGTGCCAGCAGCTTACTACTAGCGGGGGGCTACGAGCAGTACTTC.

This clonotype was observed a few times. The rearrangement joins TRBV4-1 to TRBJ2-1; D remains unclear. Trimming removed 1 base from V and 0 bases from J, with 7 bases in between. CDR1 and CDR2 (germline): MGHRA, YSYEKL. There are 15 residues in the CDR3. The CDR3 DNA is TGCGCCAGCAGCCAAGTAGGTAGCTCCTACAATGAGCAGTTCTTC. Protein: CASSQVGSSYNEQFF.

The table lists this clonotype with many counts. V usage is TRBV20-1 and J usage is TRBJ1-4, with D maybe TRBD1 (6 bases). Trimming took 5 bases from V and 8 from J, leaving 15 bases between them. This CDR3 is 13 amino acids long. Germline V gene lookup returns CDR1 DFQATT and CDR2 SNEGSKA (reference sequence). This CDR3 reads CSAPGVGYEKLFF. For the CDR3, the DNA is TGCAGTGCTCCAGGGGTGGGTTACGAAAAACTGTTTTTT.

This clonotype was picked up a small number of times. The J gene is TRBJ2-3, the V gene TRBV5-1, with D tentatively TRBD2 (5 bases). V was pared by 0 bases and J by 10 bases, with 15 bases between. The CDR3 extends over 14 amino acids. Germline-derived CDR1 and CDR2 are SGHRS and YFSETQ. The CDR3 spells CASSLETGLGAQYF. The CDR3 region has the DNA TGCGCCAGCAGCTTGGAGACGGGATTAGGCGCGCAGTATTTT.

The CDR3 loop is CASSLGPPNGYEQYF. CDR3 DNA: TGTGCCAGCAGTCTCGGCCCCCCAAACGGATACGAGCAGTACTTC. This chain joins TRBV28 and TRBJ2-7; D remains ambiguous. V lost 5 bases and J lost 4, with 18 bases in between. The CDR3 contains 15 residues. Per germline, CDR1 MDHEN and CDR2 SYDVKM.

The rearrangement uses TRBV3-1 and TRBJ1-5; D remains ambiguous. The CDR3 totals 13 residues. V was trimmed by 8 bases and J by 4 bases, leaving 12 bases between them. The germline gives CDR1 LGHDT, CDR2 YNNKEL (reference sequence). CDR3 in amino acids: CASRFLGNQPQHF. In nucleotides, the CDR3 is TGTGCCAGCCGCTTCTTGGGGAATCAGCCCCAGCATTTT.

This chain links TRBV18 with TRBJ2-1; 11 positions match TRBD2. Germline assignment: CDR1 KGHSH and CDR2 LQKENI. The trim removed 0 bases at V and 14 bases at J, leaving 6 bases unmatched. This CDR3 is 14 amino acids long. The CDR3 spells CASSPPPTSGGKFF. The CDR3 bases are TGTGCCAGCTCACCACCCCCAACTAGCGGGGGTAAGTTCTTC.

This clonotype came up many times. This chain joins TRBV29-1 and TRBJ1-6, with D uncertain. Trimming shortened V by 7 bases and J by 6 bases, and 13 bases separated the two germline ends. The CDR3 is 13 residues long. Germline V gene lookup returns CDR1 SQVTM and CDR2 ANQGSEA. The CDR3 DNA follows: TGCAGCGCCGGGGAGGCGATTAATTCACCCCTCCACTTT. Amino acid sequence: CSAGEAINSPLHF. The full variable domain, its missing parts supplied by reference TRBV29-1 and TRBJ1-6, is SAVISQKPSRDICQRGTSLTIQCQVDSQVTMMFWYRQQPGQSLTLIATANQGSEATYESGFVIDKFPISRPNLTFSTLTVSNMSPEDSSIYLCSAGEAINSPLHFGNGTRLTVT.